Sequencing of this T cell receptor beta chain was carried out in a study of blood T cell repertoires in COVID-19. Study in general: Acute and convalescent COVID-19 specimens originated in the United States, Italy and Spain. In each case, the material was cDNA or gDNA derived from T cells, B-cell-depleted T cells, or PBMCs.

Patients in Seattle were enrolled during active infection, then followed longitudinally. V lost 8 bases and J 3 bases, leaving 13 bases between the germline ends. From germline, CDR1 is SEHNR and CDR2 FQNEAQ (reference sequence). The CDR3 runs to 13 residues. Per the original methods: Nucleated cell counts were estimated from reference gene primer amplification. Sequenced by immunoSEQ multiplex PCR; TCRdb stores in-frame clones only, minus some. V and J calls and clone size come straight from that table; D and trimming were deduced from the DNA. The data show 200,000 to 250,000 clones, with more than 70% seen just once and roughly 6% held by the top ten.

V and J are TRBV7-9 and TRBJ1-1, with D tentatively TRBD1 (5 bases). What was sequenced was peripheral blood. This receptor was taken from a woman aged 25 to 39 with COVID-19, enrolled during active disease. The CDR3 DNA sequence: TGTGCCAGCGTGGGGCCGGGGGACACTGAAGCTTTCTTT. Amino acid sequence: CASVGPGDTEAFF.